Below, 12 T cell receptor beta chains from the same sample are listed, as sequenced in a study of shared clonotypes between healthy human individuals. The naive CD8 fraction comprised CD45RO-negative cells positively selected for CCR7 and excluded terminally differentiated effector memory CD45RA+ cells. Measured with immunoSEQ multiplex PCR; TCRdb has only the in-frame clones, and not every one. Among almost 700,000 clones listed, just over 90% were seen once. Source material: naive CD8+ T cells sorted from blood. These receptors all stem from a young man in good health.

This sequence joins TRBV6-6 and TRBJ2-1, with a possible D match to TRBD1 (6 bases). Trimming took off 8 bases at V and 5 bases at J, with 19 bases between the two ends. Germline V gene sequence: CDR1 MNHNY, CDR2 SVGAGI (reference sequence). The CDR3 length is 15 residues. The CDR3 protein is CASHGVRDTNNEQFF. The CDR3 nucleotides are TGTGCCAGCCATGGTGTCCGGGACACAAACAATGAGCAGTTCTTC.

V gene TRBV7-2 combines with J gene TRBJ2-7, with D maybe TRBD2 (6 bases). The V end lost 8 bases, the J end lost 0 bases, and 8 bases lay between the germline ends. Per germline, CDR1 SGHTA and CDR2 FQGNSA. The length of the CDR3 is 12 residues. CDR3 nucleotides: TGTGCCAGCGGCGGGACCTCCTACGAGCAGTACTTC. This encodes CASGGTSYEQYF.

The chain links TRBV11-3 to TRBJ2-2; D remains unclear. The V gene lost 3 bases and the J gene lost 0 bases, with 2 bases spanning the gap. The CDR3 covers 13 residues. The germline gives CDR1 SGHNT, CDR2 YENEEA. The CDR3 region is CASSFTNTGELFF. For the CDR3, the DNA is TGTGCCAGCAGCTTCACGAACACCGGGGAGCTGTTTTTT.

The J gene is TRBJ2-2, the V gene TRBV9; TRBD1 is a possible D gene (5 bases). CDR1 is SGDLS and CDR2 is YYNGEE in the germline V gene. Trimming took 3 bases from V and 7 from J, leaving 19 bases between them. The CDR3 is 16 amino acids. CDR3 amino acids: CASSGMPGRGNGELFF. In DNA form, the CDR3 reads TGTGCCAGCAGCGGTATGCCAGGGCGAGGAAACGGGGAGCTGTTTTTT.

The chain combines TRBV15 with TRBJ2-5, with D perhaps matching TRBD1 (6 bases). Trimming took off 7 bases at V and 1 base at J, with 16 bases between the two ends. Germline loops: CDR1 LNHNV, CDR2 YYDKDF (reference sequence). This CDR3 has 15 residues. The CDR3 is CATTPGQSSQETQYF. The CDR3 DNA reads as TGTGCCACCACCCCTGGACAGTCTAGCCAAGAGACCCAGTACTTC. Together with reference TRBV15 and TRBJ2-5, the CDR3 gives the full variable domain: DAMVIQNPRYQVTQFGKPVTLSCSQTLNHNVMYWYQQKSSQAPKLLFHYYDKDFNNEADTPDNFQSRRPNTSFCFLDIRSPGLGDTAMYLCATTPGQSSQETQYFGPGTRLLVL.

The V gene is TRBV5-4, the J gene TRBJ2-1; D is unresolved. V was cut by 4 bases and J by 7 bases, with 9 bases left in between. Germline CDR1 and CDR2: SGHNT and YYREEE (reference sequence). CDR3 length equals 12 residues. CDR3 region: CASSRGGNEQFF. CDR3 coding DNA: TGTGCCAGCAGCAGAGGTGGGAATGAGCAGTTCTTC.

The rearrangement uses TRBV4-1 and TRBJ2-7; TRBD2 is a possible D gene (7 bases). The germline V gene has CDR1 MGHRA and CDR2 YSYEKL. CDR3 length: 14 amino acids. The ends were cut back, 4 bases at V and 7 bases at J, with 17 bases in the middle. The DNA for the CDR3 is TGCGCCAGCAGCCTTGGACAGAGGGGAGGGGAGCAGTACTTC. It is translated as CASSLGQRGGEQYF.

J is TRBJ2-1 and V is TRBV30, with D possibly being TRBD1 or TRBD2 (5 bases each). The V end lost 0 bases, the J end lost 7 bases, and 13 bases lay between the germline ends. Looked up from germline, CDR1 is GTSNPN and CDR2 is SVGIG (reference sequence). The CDR3 consists of 14 residues. The CDR3 protein is CAWSVERDRNEQFF. The CDR3 nucleotides are TGTGCCTGGAGTGTTGAAAGGGACCGGAATGAGCAGTTCTTC.

The chain recombines TRBV27 with TRBJ2-7; 9 nucleotides agree with TRBD2. The germline V gene encodes CDR1 MNHEY and CDR2 SMNVEV (reference sequence). V lost 2 bases and J lost 2; bases outside the gene matches: 7. The CDR3 spans 16 residues. The CDR3 loop is CASSLISGRFTYEQYF. Here the CDR3 DNA reads TGTGCCAGCAGTTTAATCAGCGGGAGGTTTACCTACGAGCAGTACTTC.

The CDR3 loop is CASRTTSNEQFF. CDR3 nucleotide sequence: TGCGCCAGCAGGACGACTAGCAATGAGCAGTTCTTC. The chain has TRBV10-2 and TRBJ2-1, with a weak D call TRBD2 (6 bases). The CDR3 consists of 12 residues. Per the germline V gene, CDR1 is WSHSY and CDR2 is SAAADI. V was pared by 6 bases and J by 6 bases, with 9 bases between.

The sample holds a few counts of this clone. Other DNA sequences in this sample translate to the same CDR3. The chain joins TRBV27 to TRBJ2-5, with 7 bases matching TRBD1. Germline V lookup: CDR1 MNHEY, CDR2 SMNVEV (reference sequence). V shed 1 base, J shed 3 bases, and the junction held 2 bases outside the gene matches. The CDR3 runs to 14 residues. CDR3 coding DNA: TGTGCCAGCAGTTTATTAGGGGGCGAAGAGACCCAGTACTTC. This gives the protein CASSLLGGEETQYF.

The chain couples TRBV7-2 to TRBJ2-7; 7 bases match TRBD2. V was clipped by 5 bases and J by 0 bases; unmatched bases: 7. The CDR3 has 15 residues. The V gene's germline CDR1 is SGHTA and CDR2 FQGNSA. The CDR3 is CASSPTGTISYEQYF. The CDR3 DNA is TGTGCCAGCAGCCCGACCGGGACTATCTCCTACGAGCAGTACTTC.